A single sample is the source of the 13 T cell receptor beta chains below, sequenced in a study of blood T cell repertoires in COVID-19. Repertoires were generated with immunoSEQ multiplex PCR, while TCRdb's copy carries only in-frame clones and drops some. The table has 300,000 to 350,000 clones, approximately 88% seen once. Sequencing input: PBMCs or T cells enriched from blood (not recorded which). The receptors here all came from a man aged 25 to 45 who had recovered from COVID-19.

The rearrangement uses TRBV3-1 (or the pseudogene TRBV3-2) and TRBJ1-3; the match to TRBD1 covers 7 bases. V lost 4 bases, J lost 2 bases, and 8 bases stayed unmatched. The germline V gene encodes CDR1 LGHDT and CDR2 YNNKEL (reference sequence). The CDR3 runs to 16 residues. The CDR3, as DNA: TGTGCCAGCAGCCTACGGACAGGCTTAACTGGAAACACCATATATTTT. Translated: CASSLRTGLTGNTIYF.

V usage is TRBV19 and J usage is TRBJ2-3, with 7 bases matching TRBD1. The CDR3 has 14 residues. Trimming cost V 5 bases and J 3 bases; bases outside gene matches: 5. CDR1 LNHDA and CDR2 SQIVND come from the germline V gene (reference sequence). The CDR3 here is CASSVLQGTDTQYF. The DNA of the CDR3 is TGTGCCAGTAGTGTCCTACAGGGGACAGATACGCAGTATTTT.

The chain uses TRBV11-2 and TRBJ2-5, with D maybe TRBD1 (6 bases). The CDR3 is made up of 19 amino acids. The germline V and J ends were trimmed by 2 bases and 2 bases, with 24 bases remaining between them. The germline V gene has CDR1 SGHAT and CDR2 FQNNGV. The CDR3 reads CASSLIYGKTGLVQETQYF. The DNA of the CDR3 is TGTGCCAGCAGCTTAATATATGGGAAGACAGGTCTTGTACAAGAGACCCAGTACTTC.

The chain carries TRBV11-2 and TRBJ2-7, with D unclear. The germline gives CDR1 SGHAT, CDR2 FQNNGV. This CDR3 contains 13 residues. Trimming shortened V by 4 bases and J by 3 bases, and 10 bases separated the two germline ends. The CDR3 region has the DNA TGTGCCAGCAGCTCGTACCGCGGCTACGAGCAGTACTTC. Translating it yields CASSSYRGYEQYF.

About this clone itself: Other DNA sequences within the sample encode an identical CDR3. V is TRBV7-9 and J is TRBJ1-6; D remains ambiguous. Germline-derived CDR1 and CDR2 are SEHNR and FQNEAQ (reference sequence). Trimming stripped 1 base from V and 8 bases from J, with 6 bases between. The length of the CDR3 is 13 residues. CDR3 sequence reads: CASSLDGDSPLHF. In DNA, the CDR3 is TGTGCCAGCAGCTTAGACGGAGATTCACCCCTCCACTTT.

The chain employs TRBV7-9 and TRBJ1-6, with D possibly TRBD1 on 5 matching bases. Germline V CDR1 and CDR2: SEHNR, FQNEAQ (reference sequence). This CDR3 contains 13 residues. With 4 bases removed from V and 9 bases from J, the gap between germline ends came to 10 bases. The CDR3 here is CASSSQGASPLHF. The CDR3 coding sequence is TGTGCCAGCAGCTCCCAGGGTGCTTCACCCCTCCACTTT.

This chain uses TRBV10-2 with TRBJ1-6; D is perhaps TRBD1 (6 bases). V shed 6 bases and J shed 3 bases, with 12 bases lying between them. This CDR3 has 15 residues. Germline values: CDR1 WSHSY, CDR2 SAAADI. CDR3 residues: CASSLDSLYNSPLHF. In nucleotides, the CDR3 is TGCGCCAGCAGCTTGGACAGCCTCTATAATTCACCCCTCCACTTT.

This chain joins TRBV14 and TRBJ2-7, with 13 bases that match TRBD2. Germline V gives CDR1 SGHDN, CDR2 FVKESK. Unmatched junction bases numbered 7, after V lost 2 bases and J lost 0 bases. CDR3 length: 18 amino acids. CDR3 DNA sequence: TGTGCCAGCAGCCAACGAACTAGCGGGGGGGCACTCTCCTACGAGCAGTACTTC. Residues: CASSQRTSGGALSYEQYF. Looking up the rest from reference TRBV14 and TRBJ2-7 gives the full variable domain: EAGVTQFPSHSVIEKGQTVTLRCDPISGHDNLYWYRRVMGKEIKFLLHFVKESKQDESGMPNNRFLAERTGGTYSTLKVQPAELEDSGVYFCASSQRTSGGALSYEQYFGPGTRLTVT.

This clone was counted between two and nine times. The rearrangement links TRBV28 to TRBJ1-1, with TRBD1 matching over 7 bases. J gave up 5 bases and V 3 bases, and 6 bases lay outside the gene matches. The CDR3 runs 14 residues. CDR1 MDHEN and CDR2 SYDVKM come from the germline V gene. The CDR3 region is CASSFIQGLTEAFF. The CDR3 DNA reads TGTGCCAGCAGTTTCATACAGGGGCTAACTGAAGCTTTCTTT.

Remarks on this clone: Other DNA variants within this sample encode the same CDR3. In nucleotides, the CDR3 is TGTGCCAGCAGCTTGGGACAGGGAGCTTATGGCTACACCTTC. It translates to CASSLGQGAYGYTF. The chain employs TRBV7-9 and TRBJ1-2, with 9 nucleotides matching TRBD1. With V trimmed by 3 bases and J by 5 bases, 4 bases remained unmatched. The CDR3 loop spans 14 amino acids. Germline lookup yields CDR1 SEHNR and CDR2 FQNEAQ (reference sequence). Full variable domain (remainder filled in from reference TRBV7-9 and TRBJ1-2): DTGVSQNPRHKITKRGQNVTFRCDPISEHNRLYWYRQTLGQGPEFLTYFQNEAQLEKSRLLSDRFSAERPKGSFSTLEIQRTEQGDSAMYLCASSLGQGAYGYTFGSGTRLTVV.

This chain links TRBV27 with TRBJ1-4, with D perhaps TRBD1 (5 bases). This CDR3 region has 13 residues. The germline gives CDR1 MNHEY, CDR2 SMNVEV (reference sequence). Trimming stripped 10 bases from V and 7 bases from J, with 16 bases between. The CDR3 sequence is CATLSGLGEKLFF. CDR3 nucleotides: TGTGCCACCCTATCAGGGTTAGGTGAAAAACTGTTTTTT. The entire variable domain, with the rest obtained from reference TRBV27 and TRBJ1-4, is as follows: EAQVTQNPRYLITVTGKKLTVTCSQNMNHEYMSWYRQDPGLGLRQIYYSMNVEVTDKGDVPEGYKVSRKEKRNFPLILESPSPNQTSLYFCATLSGLGEKLFFGSGTQLSVL.

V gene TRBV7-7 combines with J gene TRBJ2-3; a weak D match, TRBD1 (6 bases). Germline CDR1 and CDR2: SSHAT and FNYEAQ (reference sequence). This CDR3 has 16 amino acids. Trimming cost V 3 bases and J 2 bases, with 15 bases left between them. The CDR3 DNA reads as TGTGCCAGCAGCTTGGGGGATGGGACACACACAGATACGCAGTATTTT. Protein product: CASSLGDGTHTDTQYF.

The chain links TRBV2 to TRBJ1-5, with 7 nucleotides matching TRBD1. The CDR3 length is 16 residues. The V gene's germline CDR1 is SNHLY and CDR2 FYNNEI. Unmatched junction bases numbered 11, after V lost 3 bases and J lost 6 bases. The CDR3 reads CASSDPRQGPRQPQHF. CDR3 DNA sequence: TGTGCCAGCAGTGACCCGAGACAGGGTCCTCGTCAGCCCCAGCATTTT.